This is a list of T cell receptor beta chains from one sample in a study of neurological immune-mediated disorders. From the 5' RACE reads, TCRdb called clonotypes with MiXCR, one entry per CDR3 protein. The table includes about 70,000 distinct CDR3 sequences, approximately 5% detected once. The sequencing input was PBMCs. The receptors originated from a woman in her sixties or seventies with multiple sclerosis. Both conserved end residues are part of each CDR3. Fields, in order: J gene, D gene, V gene, clone size, CDR3 protein, CDR3 DNA. The D gene is left open where the match is weak. Only part of the rows carry a size: once, few, many, or a class if the clone is expanded.

>TRBJ1-2|NA|TRBV5-5|many
CASSSPFRGYGYTF
TGTGCCAGCAGCTCCCCGTTCCGAGGCTATGGCTACACCTTC
>TRBJ2-3|NA|TRBV7-8|few
CASSLSWTGEDTQYF
TGTGCCAGCAGCTTAAGTTGGACCGGCGAGGATACGCAGTATTTT
>TRBJ2-5|NA|TRBV30|NA
CAWSVLETQYF
TGTGCCTGGAGTGTACTTGAGACCCAGTACTTC
>TRBJ1-2|TRBD1|TRBV20-1|many
CSARGPGQGAFGYTF
TGCAGTGCTAGGGGCCCAGGACAGGGGGCATTCGGCTACACCTTC
>TRBJ2-1|TRBD2|TRBV27|many
CASSPLGTSGSYNEQFF
TGTGCCAGCAGCCCCTTGGGGACTAGCGGTTCCTACAATGAGCAGTTCTTC
>TRBJ2-7|NA|TRBV4-3|NA
CASSRLRDGAYEQYF
TGCGCCAGCAGCCGCCTCCGGGACGGGGCCTACGAGCAGTACTTC
>TRBJ2-2|NA|TRBV27|many
CASSFGGGTGELFF
TGTGCCAGCAGTTTTGGAGGAGGTACCGGGGAGCTGTTTTTT
>TRBJ2-2|NA|TRBV11-2|many
CASSLWVDNTGELFF
TGTGCCAGCAGCTTATGGGTAGACAACACCGGGGAGCTGTTTTTT
>TRBJ2-7|NA|TRBV20-1|few
CSAPKDGAREQYF
TGCAGTGCCCCTAAGGATGGGGCCCGGGAGCAGTACTTC
>TRBJ2-4|NA|TRBV4-3|few
CASSQRGFGKNIQYF
TGCGCCAGCAGCCAAAGGGGCTTCGGCAAAAACATTCAGTACTTC